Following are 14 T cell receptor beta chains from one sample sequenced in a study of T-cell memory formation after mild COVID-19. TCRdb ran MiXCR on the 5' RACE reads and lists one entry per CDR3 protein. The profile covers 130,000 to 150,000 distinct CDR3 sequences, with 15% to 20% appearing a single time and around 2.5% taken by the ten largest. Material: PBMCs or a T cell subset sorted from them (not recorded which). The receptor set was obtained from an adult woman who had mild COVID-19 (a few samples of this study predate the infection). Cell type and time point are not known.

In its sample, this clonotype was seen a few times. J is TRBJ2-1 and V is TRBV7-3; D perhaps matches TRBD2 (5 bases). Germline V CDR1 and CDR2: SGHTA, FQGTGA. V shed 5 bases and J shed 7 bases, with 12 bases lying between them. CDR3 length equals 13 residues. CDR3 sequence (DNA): TGTGCCAGCAGCCCCGTACTAGGGAATGAGCAGTTCTTC. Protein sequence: CASSPVLGNEQFF.

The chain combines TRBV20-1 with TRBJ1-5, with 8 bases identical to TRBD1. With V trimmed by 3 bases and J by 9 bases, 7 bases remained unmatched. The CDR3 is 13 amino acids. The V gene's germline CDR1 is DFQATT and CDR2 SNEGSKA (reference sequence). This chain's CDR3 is CSARVTGELPQHF. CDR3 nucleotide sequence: TGCAGTGCTAGGGTGACAGGGGAGCTGCCCCAGCATTTT.

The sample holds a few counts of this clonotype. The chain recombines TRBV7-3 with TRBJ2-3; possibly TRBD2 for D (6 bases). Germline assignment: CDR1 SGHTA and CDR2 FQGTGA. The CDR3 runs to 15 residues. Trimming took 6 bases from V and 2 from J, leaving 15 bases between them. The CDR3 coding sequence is TGTGCCAGCAGTAAAACAGCGGGTCCCACAGATACGCAGTATTTT. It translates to CASSKTAGPTDTQYF. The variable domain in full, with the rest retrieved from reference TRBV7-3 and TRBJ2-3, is GAGVSQTPSNKVTEKGKYVELRCDPISGHTALYWYRQSLGQGPEFLIYFQGTGAADDSGLPNDRFFAVRPEGSVSTLKIQRTERGDSAVYLCASSKTAGPTDTQYFGPGTRLTVL.

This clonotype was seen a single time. CDR3 protein: CASSETWWGYNSPLHF. The DNA for the CDR3 is TGTGCCAGCAGTGAAACCTGGTGGGGGTATAATTCACCCCTCCACTTT. V usage is TRBV6-1 and J usage is TRBJ1-6, with D perhaps matching TRBD1 (5 bases). Deletions cut 2 bases from V and 4 bases from J, with 12 bases between. Per the germline V gene, CDR1 is MNHNS and CDR2 is SASEGT. The CDR3 extends over 16 amino acids.

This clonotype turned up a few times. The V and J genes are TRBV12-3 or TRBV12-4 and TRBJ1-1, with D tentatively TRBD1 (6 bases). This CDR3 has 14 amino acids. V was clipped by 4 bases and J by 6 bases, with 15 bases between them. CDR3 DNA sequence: TGTGCCAGCAGTTCCCTCCGGGGGCAGGCTGAAGCTTTCTTT. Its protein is CASSSLRGQAEAFF.

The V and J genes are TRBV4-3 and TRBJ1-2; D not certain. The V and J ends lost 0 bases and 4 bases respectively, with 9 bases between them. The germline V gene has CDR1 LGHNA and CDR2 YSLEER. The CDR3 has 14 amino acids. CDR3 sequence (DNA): TGCGCCAGCAGCCAAGATACTGGACCCTATGGCTACACCTTC. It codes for CASSQDTGPYGYTF.

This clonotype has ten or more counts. This CDR3 reads CSSLHADTQYF. For the CDR3, the DNA is TGCAGCTCCCTCCACGCAGATACGCAGTATTTT. The chain employs TRBV29-1 and TRBJ2-3; D call uncertain. The germline V gene has CDR1 SQVTM and CDR2 ANQGSEA. V was cut by 8 bases and J by 4 bases, with 10 bases left in between. The CDR3 is 11 residues long.

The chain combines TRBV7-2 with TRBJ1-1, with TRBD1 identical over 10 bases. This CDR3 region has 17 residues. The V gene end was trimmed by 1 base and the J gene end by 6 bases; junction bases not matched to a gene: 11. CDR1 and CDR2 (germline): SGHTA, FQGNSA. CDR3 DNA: TGTGCCAGCAGCTTAGTTGGACAGGGGGGATTGGGCGCTGAAGCTTTCTTT. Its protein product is CASSLVGQGGLGAEAFF.

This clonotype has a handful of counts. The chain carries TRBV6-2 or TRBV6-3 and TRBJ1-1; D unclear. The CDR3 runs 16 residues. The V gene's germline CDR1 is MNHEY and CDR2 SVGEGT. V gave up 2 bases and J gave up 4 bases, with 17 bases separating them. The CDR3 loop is CASSYAKGGMATEAFF. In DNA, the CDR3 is TGTGCCAGCAGTTACGCGAAGGGAGGAATGGCCACTGAAGCTTTCTTT.

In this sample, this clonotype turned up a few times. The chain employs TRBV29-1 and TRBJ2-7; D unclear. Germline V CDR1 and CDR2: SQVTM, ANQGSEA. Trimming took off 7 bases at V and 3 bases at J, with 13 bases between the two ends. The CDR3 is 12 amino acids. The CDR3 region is CSAAGSRYEQYF. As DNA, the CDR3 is TGCAGCGCCGCCGGGTCCCGCTACGAGCAGTACTTC.

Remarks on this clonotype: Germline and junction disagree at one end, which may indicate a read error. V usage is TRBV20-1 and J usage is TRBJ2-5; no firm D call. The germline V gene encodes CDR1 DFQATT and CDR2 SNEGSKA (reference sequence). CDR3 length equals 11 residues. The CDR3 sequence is CSARDQETQYF. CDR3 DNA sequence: TGCAGTGCTAGGGACCAGGAGACCCAGTACTTC.

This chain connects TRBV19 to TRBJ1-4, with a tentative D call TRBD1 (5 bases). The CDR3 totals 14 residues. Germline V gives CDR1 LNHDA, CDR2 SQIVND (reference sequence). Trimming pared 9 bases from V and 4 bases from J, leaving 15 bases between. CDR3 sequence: CASRNRSNNEKLFF. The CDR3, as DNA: TGTGCCAGCCGGAACAGGTCGAATAATGAAAAACTGTTTTTT.

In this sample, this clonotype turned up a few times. The CDR3 DNA is TGTGCCAGCAGCCTACCAGGAAGGGCGCAGTATTTT. Encoded protein: CASSLPGRAQYF. This chain connects TRBV5-4 to TRBJ2-3; no firm D call. The CDR3 is made up of 12 amino acids. V was cut by 4 bases and J by 10 bases, with 13 bases left in between. Germline assignment: CDR1 SGHNT and CDR2 YYREEE (reference sequence). The full variable domain, rest sourced from reference TRBV5-4 and TRBJ2-3, is ETGVTQSPTHLIKTRGQQVTLRCSSQSGHNTVSWYQQALGQGPQFIFQYYREEENGRGNFPPRFSGLQFPNYSSELNVNALELDDSALYLCASSLPGRAQYFGPGTRLTVL.

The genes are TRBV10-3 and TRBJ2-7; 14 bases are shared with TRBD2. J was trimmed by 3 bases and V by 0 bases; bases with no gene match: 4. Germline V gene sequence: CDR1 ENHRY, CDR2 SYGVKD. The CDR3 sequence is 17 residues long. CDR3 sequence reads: CAISESGLAGVGYEQYF. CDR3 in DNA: TGTGCCATCAGTGAGTCGGGACTAGCGGGAGTTGGCTACGAGCAGTACTTC.